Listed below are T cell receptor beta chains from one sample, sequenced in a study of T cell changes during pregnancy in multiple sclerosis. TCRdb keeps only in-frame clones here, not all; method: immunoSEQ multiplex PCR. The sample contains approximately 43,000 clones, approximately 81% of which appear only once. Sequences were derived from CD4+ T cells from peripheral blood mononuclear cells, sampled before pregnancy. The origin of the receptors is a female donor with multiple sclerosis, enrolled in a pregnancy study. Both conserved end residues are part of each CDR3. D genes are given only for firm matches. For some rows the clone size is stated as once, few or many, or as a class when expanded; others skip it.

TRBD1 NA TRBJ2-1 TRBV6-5 CASSLRQGEQFF TGTGCCAGCAGTTTGCGACAGGGGGAGCAGTTCTTC
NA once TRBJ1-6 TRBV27 CASSLRPKSPLHF TGTGCCAGCAGTTTGCGGCCCAAATCACCCCTCCACTTT
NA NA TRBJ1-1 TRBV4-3 CASSQGGRVEAFF TGCGCCAGCAGCCAAGGGGGCAGAGTAGAAGCTTTCTTT
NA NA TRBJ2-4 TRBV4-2 CASSQDTGPDKTNQYF TGTGCCAGCAGCCAAGATACAGGGCCGGACAAAACGAATCAGTACTTC
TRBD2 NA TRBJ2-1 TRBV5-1 CASSLTSGSDEQFF TGCGCCAGCAGCTTGACTAGCGGGAGTGATGAGCAGTTCTTC
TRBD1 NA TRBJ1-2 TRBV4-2 CASSLGTGADYGYTF TGTGCCAGCAGCCTCGGGACAGGGGCAGACTATGGCTACACCTTC
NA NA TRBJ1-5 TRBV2 CASSEVGEVQPQHF TGTGCCAGCAGTGAAGTCGGGGAGGTTCAGCCCCAGCATTTT
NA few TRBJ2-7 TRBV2 CASRGGNRFSYEQYF TGTGCCAGCAGAGGCGGGAACCGATTCTCCTACGAGCAGTACTTC
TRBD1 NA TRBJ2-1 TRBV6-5 CASSRDRGRHEQFF TGTGCCAGCAGTAGGGACAGGGGGAGGCATGAGCAGTTCTTC
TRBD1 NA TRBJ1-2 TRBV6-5 CASSRTGEGRGYTF TGTGCCAGCAGCCGGACAGGGGAAGGCCGGGGCTACACCTTC
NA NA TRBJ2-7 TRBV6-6 CASSYPAGKQYF TGTGCCAGCAGTTACCCAGCGGGTAAGCAGTACTTC
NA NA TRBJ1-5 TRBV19 CASRTRDKRSNQPQHF TGTGCCAGTAGAACCCGGGACAAAAGGAGCAATCAGCCCCAGCATTTT
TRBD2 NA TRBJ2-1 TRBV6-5 CASSYSRGGDYEQFF TGTGCCAGCAGTTACTCTCGGGGGGGGGATTATGAGCAGTTCTTC
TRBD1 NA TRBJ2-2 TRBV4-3 CASSPWDRDTGELFF TGCGCCAGCAGCCCATGGGACAGGGACACCGGGGAGCTGTTTTTT
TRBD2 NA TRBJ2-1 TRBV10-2 CASGGSSYNEQFF TGCGCCAGCGGCGGGAGCTCCTACAATGAGCAGTTCTTC
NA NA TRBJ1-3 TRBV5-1 CASSFETASGNTIYF TGCGCCAGCAGCTTTGAGACAGCCTCTGGAAACACCATATATTTT
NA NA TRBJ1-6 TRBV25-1 CASSDSQGNHSPLHF TGTGCCAGCAGTGATTCCCAGGGAAACCATTCACCCCTCCACTTT
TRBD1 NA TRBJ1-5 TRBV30 CAWSHRGQARNQPQHF TGTGCCTGGAGCCATCGCGGACAGGCGCGTAATCAGCCCCAGCATTTT
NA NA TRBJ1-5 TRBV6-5 CASSYSSGDNQPQHF TGTGCCAGCAGTTACTCGTCAGGGGACAATCAGCCCCAGCATTTT
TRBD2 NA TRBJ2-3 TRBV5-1 CASSPGLAGEIDTQYF TGCGCCAGCAGCCCGGGACTAGCGGGGGAGATAGATACGCAGTATTTT
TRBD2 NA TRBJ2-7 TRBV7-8 CASSEGGTSGFLGGSLYEQYF TGTGCCAGCAGCGAAGGGGGGACTAGCGGGTTTCTTGGGGGTTCTCTTTACGAGCAGTACTTC
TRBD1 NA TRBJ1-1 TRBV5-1 CASSDDRVANTEAFF TGCGCCAGCAGCGACGACAGGGTCGCAAACACTGAAGCTTTCTTT
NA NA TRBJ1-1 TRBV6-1 CASSGTRRANTEAFF TGTGCCAGCAGTGGTACTAGGCGGGCGAACACTGAAGCTTTCTTT